This TCR beta chain was identified in a study of OX40 agonist ivuxolimab in advanced cancers. Turning to the overall study: Ivuxolimab was an agonistic, fully human IgG2 monoclonal antibody directed against OX40 (CD134), a costimulatory receptor. Patients were allowed to have had prior anti-PD-1, anti-PD-L1 or anti-CTLA-4 therapy, and 40% of the dose-escalation patients had previously received checkpoint inhibitors. The monotherapy dose-escalation portion (N of about 47 patients) of the phase I ivuxolimab trial is reported in the paper. Partial responses were achieved by three dose-escalation patients, of whom one had hepatocellular carcinoma and two had cutaneous melanoma. Peripheral TCRbeta sequencing was intended to test whether TCR sequence diversity was altered and clonal T-cell expansion was caused by ivuxolimab. Intravenous ivuxolimab was administered to patients every 2 weeks at six dose levels: 0.01, 0.1, 0.3, 1.5, 3 and 10 mg/kg. Of the approximately 50 dose-escalation patients, hepatocellular carcinoma was present in approximately 20, melanoma in roughly 15, renal cell carcinoma in 9 and head and neck cancer in 9. In the dose-escalation cohort, more than 75% of patients were male, and the mean age was approximately 60 years, with a range of about 23 to 80.

The trial excluded patients who had a history of autoimmune disease or who were on systemic immunosuppression. Peripheral blood for TCR sequencing was collected from all dose cohorts at baseline, on cycle 4 day 1, and on cycle 7 day 1. Samples came from an open-label, multicenter, first-in-human phase I dose-escalation trial of ivuxolimab. Adults with locally advanced or metastatic head and neck squamous cell, hepatocellular, melanoma or renal cell carcinoma were enrolled in the trial. Before TCR sequencing, CD4+ T cells and CD8+ T cells from peripheral blood were sorted into separate populations. Deletion took 6 bases off V and 6 bases off J, with a span of 11 bases between the germline ends. As encoded in the germline V gene, CDR1 is ENHRY while CDR2 is SYGVKD. The CDR3 numbers 13 residues from cysteine through phenylalanine. The sequence is cut down to CDR3 DNA, 39 bases in frame from base 1. Concerning this clone: Its antigen target is currently unknown. The input lacks base qualities; no much larger clone sits a single base away.

Genomic DNA was extracted from sorted cells for sequencing of the TCRbeta CDR3 region. The immunoSEQ Assay was used for sequencing of TCRbeta CDR3 regions. TCRdb holds this immuneACCESS table with in-frame rearrangements only. Some clones are missing; in checked studies, unresolved V genes explain under half, and the rest has no known cause. For this sample the table gives 100,000 or so clones, of which approximately 95% were detected only once. The top ten clonotypes cover around 2% of the sample. Study-wide findings and limitations: At doses from 0.1 to 3.0 mg/kg, clonal expansion was seen in both CD4+ and CD8+ blood T cells between baseline and week 6. After ivuxolimab, expanded clones were on average more numerous among CD8+ T cells than among CD4+ T cells. In the 0.1-3.0 mg/kg groups, partial responders were among the patients with the lowest normalized peripheral clonal expansion, particularly in CD8+ T cells. Antigen specificity was not determined for the clonally expanded peripheral T cells. Low levels of normalized T-cell clonal expansion were also seen in some nonresponding patients.

The specimen was CD4+ or CD8+ T cells sorted from blood, collected in a trial of the OX40 agonist ivuxolimab. This sequence originates from an adult with an advanced solid tumor such as melanoma, head and neck, liver or kidney cancer. The chain links TRBV10-3 with TRBJ2-2; TRBD2 is a possible D gene, resting on 5 matching bases. The CDR3 loop reads CAIRTDYPGELFF. The DNA sequence is TGTGCCATCAGGACTGACTATCCCGGGGAGCTGTTTTTT.